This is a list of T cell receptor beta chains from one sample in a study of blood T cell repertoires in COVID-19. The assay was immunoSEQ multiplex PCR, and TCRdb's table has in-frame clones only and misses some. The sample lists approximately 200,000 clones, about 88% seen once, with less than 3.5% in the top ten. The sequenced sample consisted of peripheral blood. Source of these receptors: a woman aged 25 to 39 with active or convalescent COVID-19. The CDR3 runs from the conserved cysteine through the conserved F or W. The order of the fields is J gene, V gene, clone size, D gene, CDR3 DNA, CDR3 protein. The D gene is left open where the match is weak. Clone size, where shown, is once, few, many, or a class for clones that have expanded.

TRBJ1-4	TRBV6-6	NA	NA	TGTGCCAGCAGTCTAGCTACAGGGCCAACTAATGAAAAACTGTTTTTT	CASSLATGPTNEKLFF
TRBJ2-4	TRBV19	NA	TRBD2	TGTGCCAGTAGCGGACTAGCGGGAGGCCTAGCCAAAAACATTCAGTACTTC	CASSGLAGGLAKNIQYF
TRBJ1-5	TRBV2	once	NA	TGTGCCAGTAGTATTGAGTCAAGCAATCAGCCCCAGCATTTT	CASSIESSNQPQHF
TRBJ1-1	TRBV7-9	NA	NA	TGTGCCAGCAGCTCAACGACTATTGAAGCTTTCTTT	CASSSTTIEAFF
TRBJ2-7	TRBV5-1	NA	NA	TGCGCCAGCAGCTTGAGGGGAAACCCCCACGAGCAGTACTTC	CASSLRGNPHEQYF
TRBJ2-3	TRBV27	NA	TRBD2	TGTGCCAGCAGTTCCGGACTAGTTTCACCCAGCACAGATACGCAGTATTTT	CASSSGLVSPSTDTQYF
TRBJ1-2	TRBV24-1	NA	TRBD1	TGTGCCACCAGTGACCCGGACAGGGGGCTTGGCTACACCTTC	CATSDPDRGLGYTF
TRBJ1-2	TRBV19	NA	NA	TGTGCCAGTAGTATAGATCAAAAGCGCCTCTGGGACTATGGCTACACCTTC	CASSIDQKRLWDYGYTF
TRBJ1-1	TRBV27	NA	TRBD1	TGTGCCAGCGGGGGTCGGACAGGGGCGCCCCGAGGGGCTTTCTTT	CASGGRTGAPRGAFF
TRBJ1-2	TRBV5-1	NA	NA	TGCGCCAGCAGCTCGACCGGGCTCGGGGATGGCTACACCTTC	CASSSTGLGDGYTF
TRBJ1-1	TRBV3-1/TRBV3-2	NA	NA	TGTGCCAGCAGCGCGACAAGGTCCACTGAAGCTTTCTTT	CASSATRSTEAFF
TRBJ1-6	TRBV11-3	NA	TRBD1	TGTGCCAGCAGCCCCGGACAGGGAACCTATAATTCACCCCTCCACTTT	CASSPGQGTYNSPLHF
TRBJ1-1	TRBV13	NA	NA	TGTGCCAGCAGTCATAACACTGAAGCTTTCTTT	CASSHNTEAFF
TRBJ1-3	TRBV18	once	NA	TGTGCCAGCTCATCGGGAGCTGGAAACACCATATATTTT	CASSSGAGNTIYF
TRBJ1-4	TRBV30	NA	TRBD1	TGTGCCTGCTCCGGGACAGGGGAAAAACTGTTTTTT	CACSGTGEKLFF
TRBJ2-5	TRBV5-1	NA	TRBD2	TGCGCCAGCAGCACGAGACTAGCGGCAGTTCAAGAGACCCAGTACTTC	CASSTRLAAVQETQYF